The next 29 T cell receptor beta chains were all read from a single sample in a study of blood T cell repertoires in COVID-19. Clones were sequenced by immunoSEQ multiplex PCR, and TCRdb holds only the in-frame ones, with some missing. This sample has 100,000 to 150,000 clones; around three quarters occur once, and the top ten carry roughly 35%. Input material: peripheral blood. The receptors originated from a man aged 40-50 years with active or convalescent COVID-19.

The chain has TRBV6-5 and TRBJ2-2; 10 bases map to TRBD2. CDR1 MNHEY and CDR2 SVGAGI come from the germline V gene. CDR3 length: 15 residues. V shed 2 bases and J 6 bases; nucleotides not matched to a gene: 3. The CDR3 here is CASSYQREGPGELFF. CDR3 DNA sequence: TGTGCCAGCAGTTACCAGCGGGAGGGTCCCGGGGAGCTGTTTTTT.

The J gene is TRBJ1-1, the V gene TRBV2; D unclear. This CDR3 comprises 15 residues. The germline CDR1 and CDR2 sequences are SNHLY and FYNNEI. With 3 bases removed from V and 2 bases from J, the gap between germline ends came to 13 bases. In nucleotides, the CDR3 is TGTGCCAGCAGTGATGGGTGGGCCCTTAACACTGAAGCTTTCTTT. Protein sequence: CASSDGWALNTEAFF.

The chain uses TRBV7-9 and TRBJ2-5; 9 bases align to TRBD1. Per the germline V gene, CDR1 is SEHNR and CDR2 is FQNEAQ (reference sequence). The CDR3 extends over 15 amino acids. Trimming cost V 3 bases and J 1 base; bases outside gene matches: 3. CDR3 nucleotides: TGTGCCAGCAGCTTGGGGACAGGGACCCAAGAGACCCAGTACTTC. Residues: CASSLGTGTQETQYF.

The V call is TRBV9, the J call TRBJ2-1; TRBD1 might be the D (6 bases). Trimming pared 1 base from V and 3 bases from J, leaving 8 bases between. The germline V gene has CDR1 SGDLS and CDR2 YYNGEE. The CDR3 runs 14 residues. The CDR3 DNA reads as TGTGCCAGCAGCGTACAGGACAGCTACAATGAGCAGTTCTTC. Translation: CASSVQDSYNEQFF.

The rearrangement links TRBV10-3 to TRBJ2-2, with TRBD2 identical over 9 bases. Per the germline V gene, CDR1 is ENHRY and CDR2 is SYGVKD. The J segment lost 0 bases and the V segment lost 10 bases, leaving 12 bases of the junction unmatched. The CDR3 is 17 amino acids. DNA for the CDR3: TGTGCCACGGGGGGTAGCGGGGGTACTCCGAACACCGGGGAGCTGTTTTTT. Translating it yields CATGGSGGTPNTGELFF.

The gene calls are TRBV5-4 and TRBJ1-2; perhaps TRBD1 as D (5 bases). Germline V lookup: CDR1 SGHNT, CDR2 YYREEE (reference sequence). Trimming pared 4 bases from V and 2 bases from J, leaving 15 bases between. The CDR3 runs to 15 residues. The CDR3 DNA is TGTGCCAGCAGCCGCGGGGGGACGCTAAACTATGGCTACACCTTC. Translating it yields CASSRGGTLNYGYTF.

This clone was seen more than once but under ten times. The chain is built from TRBV7-2 and TRBJ2-2; D gene uncertain. The CDR3 is made up of 13 amino acids. Germline V lookup: CDR1 SGHTA, CDR2 FQGNSA. V was shortened by 4 bases and J by 5 bases, with 8 bases between the two germline ends. The DNA for the CDR3 is TGTGCCAGCAGCTCAGTGGAGACCGGGGAGCTGTTTTTT. Protein sequence: CASSSVETGELFF.

The chain has TRBV28 and TRBJ1-4; unclear D gene. CDR3 length equals 13 residues. Deletions cut 4 bases from V and 8 bases from J, with 11 bases between. From germline, CDR1 is MDHEN and CDR2 SYDVKM. The DNA for the CDR3 is TGTGCCAGCAGTTCCCCGGTGAGGGAAAAACTGTTTTTT. This gives the protein CASSSPVREKLFF. Filled out from reference TRBV28 and TRBJ1-4, the complete variable domain reads DVKVTQSSRYLVKRTGEKVFLECVQDMDHENMFWYRQDPGLGLRLIYFSYDVKMKEKGDIPEGYSVSREKKERFSLILESASTNQTSMYLCASSSPVREKLFFGSGTQLSVL.

There are a few counts of this clone. Written as DNA, the CDR3 is TGTGCCAGCAGGAGGGACAGTCCCTATTATAGCAATCAGCCCCAGCATTTT. Residues: CASRRDSPYYSNQPQHF. The chain joins TRBV2 to TRBJ1-5; 7 bases fit TRBD1. CDR1 is SNHLY, CDR2 FYNNEI, per germline. The CDR3 totals 17 residues. With 6 bases clipped from V and 0 bases from J, the junction kept 11 bases outside the gene matches.

This clone was found once. The chain uses TRBV6-4 and TRBJ1-1, with TRBD1 matching over 7 bases. Germline assignment: CDR1 MRHNA and CDR2 SNTAGT. The ends lost 5 bases at V and 4 bases at J; junction bases unmatched: 4. The CDR3 covers 13 residues. The CDR3 nucleotides read TGTGCCAGCAGTCTCACAGGGGCCACTGAAGCTTTCTTT. Protein: CASSLTGATEAFF.

The chain uses TRBV12-3 or TRBV12-4 and TRBJ1-2; D remains ambiguous. The CDR3 loop spans 13 amino acids. The V gene lost 4 bases and the J gene lost 5 bases, with 11 bases spanning the gap. CDR3 sequence (DNA): TGTGCCAGCAGTTACCTCACAGAGTATGGCTACACCTTC. Protein: CASSYLTEYGYTF.

Details on this clone: Other DNA sequences within the sample encode an identical CDR3. The rearrangement links TRBV5-6 to TRBJ1-4; 7 bases map to TRBD1. The CDR3 covers 15 residues. V lost 2 bases, J lost 7 bases, and 8 bases stayed unmatched. Germline CDR1 and CDR2: SGHDT and YYEEEE. The CDR3 bases are TGTGCCAGCAGCTTAGGGGGCAGAACTTTTGAAAAACTGTTTTTT. This gives the protein CASSLGGRTFEKLFF.

The chain recombines TRBV18 with TRBJ1-1; the D is unclear. Trimming took off 0 bases at V and 6 bases at J, with 8 bases between the two ends. The CDR3 spans 13 residues. Germline CDR1 and CDR2: KGHSH and LQKENI. CDR3 amino acids: CASSPPVTPEAFF. The DNA for the CDR3 is TGTGCCAGCTCACCACCTGTAACACCTGAAGCTTTCTTT.

The CDR3 loop is CASSFAPMTGPRSNQPQHF. DNA for the CDR3: TGTGCCAGCAGCTTCGCCCCCATGACAGGCCCACGTAGCAATCAGCCCCAGCATTTT. The V gene is TRBV7-9, the J gene TRBJ1-5; weak D call: TRBD1 (6 bases). Trimming removed 3 bases from V and 0 bases from J, with 21 bases in between. The CDR3 extends over 19 amino acids. CDR1 and CDR2 from the germline V gene are SEHNR and FQNEAQ (reference sequence).

This chain links TRBV30 with TRBJ1-1; D not certain. CDR1 is GTSNPN and CDR2 is SVGIG in the germline V gene (reference sequence). The CDR3 contains 13 residues. Trimming shortened V by 1 base and J by 4 bases, and 10 bases separated the two germline ends. The CDR3 here is CAWSARASTEAFF. CDR3 nucleotide sequence: TGTGCCTGGAGTGCGCGGGCTTCCACTGAAGCTTTCTTT. Filled out from reference TRBV30 and TRBJ1-1, the complete variable domain reads SQTIHQWPATLVQPVGSPLSLECTVEGTSNPNLYWYRQAAGRGLQLLFYSVGIGQISSEVPQNLSASRPQDRQFILSSKKLLLSDSGFYLCAWSARASTEAFFGQGTRLTVV.

This clone was counted once. V and J are TRBV9 and TRBJ2-2; D is possibly TRBD1 (6 bases). The germline gives CDR1 SGDLS, CDR2 YYNGEE. The CDR3 covers 16 residues. V was clipped by 3 bases and J by 6 bases, with 18 bases between them. The CDR3 here is CASSATVGAGAGELFF. The CDR3 nucleotides read TGTGCCAGCAGCGCCACCGTTGGGGCAGGGGCCGGGGAGCTGTTTTTT. The full variable domain, rest sourced from reference TRBV9 and TRBJ2-2, is DSGVTQTPKHLITATGQRVTLRCSPRSGDLSVYWYQQSLDQGLQFLIQYYNGEERAKGNILERFSAQQFPDLHSELNLSSLELGDSALYFCASSATVGAGAGELFFGEGSRLTVL.

This clone was counted a few times. The V and J genes are TRBV6-2 or TRBV6-3 and TRBJ1-5; D might be TRBD1 (5 bases). Trimming stripped 0 bases from V and 10 bases from J, with 16 bases between. Germline assignment: CDR1 MNHEY and CDR2 SVGEGT. The CDR3 has 15 residues. CDR3 coding DNA: TGTGCCAGCAGTTACTCTGAAACCGGGACTCGACCCCAGCATTTT. Its protein is CASSYSETGTRPQHF.

This clone was counted a few times. This chain uses TRBV11-3 with TRBJ2-2, with D hard to call. CDR3 length: 12 amino acids. Trimming pared 3 bases from V and 4 bases from J, leaving 3 bases between. Germline CDR1 is SGHNT and CDR2 is YENEEA. CDR3 coding DNA: TGTGCCAGCAGCTTCGGCACCGGGGAGCTGTTTTTT. Translation gives CASSFGTGELFF.

The chain combines TRBV7-9 with TRBJ1-6, with D perhaps TRBD1 (5 bases). Trimming stripped 5 bases from V and 10 bases from J, with 9 bases between. The length of the CDR3 is 12 residues. Germline V gene data show CDR1 as SEHNR and CDR2 as FQNEAQ (reference sequence). The CDR3 reads CASSVDRSPLHF. The CDR3 DNA is TGTGCCAGCAGCGTCGACAGATCACCCCTCCACTTT.

V is TRBV7-9 and J is TRBJ2-1; 11 bases fit TRBD2. Germline CDR1 and CDR2: SEHNR and FQNEAQ (reference sequence). J gave up 5 bases and V 5 bases, and 8 bases lay outside the gene matches. The CDR3 has 16 residues. CDR3 sequence reads: CASSPDSGLADNEQFF. In DNA form, the CDR3 reads TGTGCCAGCAGCCCAGATTCGGGACTAGCGGACAATGAGCAGTTCTTC.

This clone was observed a single time. V gene TRBV24-1 combines with J gene TRBJ2-2, with 7 bases identical to TRBD2. In germline, CDR1 is KGHDR, CDR2 SFDVKD. CDR3 length equals 15 residues. The J segment lost 1 base and the V segment lost 6 bases, leaving 4 bases of the junction unmatched. DNA of the CDR3: TGTGCCACCAGTCCCCCGGGAGGGAACACCGGGGAGCTGTTTTTT. Encoded protein: CATSPPGGNTGELFF.

This CDR3 reads CAWRSQGRGEAFF. In DNA form, the CDR3 reads TGTGCCTGGAGGTCCCAGGGGCGCGGTGAAGCTTTCTTT. The chain employs TRBV30 and TRBJ1-1; tentatively, D is TRBD1 (6 bases). From germline, CDR1 is GTSNPN and CDR2 SVGIG (reference sequence). V was clipped by 3 bases and J by 7 bases, with 15 bases between them. CDR3 length equals 13 residues.

This chain links TRBV24-1 with TRBJ2-1; 10 positions agree with TRBD1. The ends lost 4 bases at V and 0 bases at J; junction bases unmatched: 8. The CDR3 spans 18 residues. In germline, CDR1 is KGHDR, CDR2 SFDVKD. The chain's CDR3 is CATSERPRTGGSYNEQFF. The CDR3 DNA reads TGTGCCACCAGTGAGCGCCCCAGGACAGGGGGCTCCTACAATGAGCAGTTCTTC.

The V and J genes are TRBV4-3 and TRBJ2-4, with 7 bases aligning to TRBD1. Trimming removed 0 bases from V and 0 bases from J; junction bases left unmatched: 5. This CDR3 spans 17 amino acids. Germline-derived CDR1 and CDR2 are LGHNA and YSLEER. The CDR3 nucleotides are TGCGCCAGCAGCCAAGATCGGGACAGCTTAGCCAAAAACATTCAGTACTTC. Encoded protein: CASSQDRDSLAKNIQYF.

V and J are TRBV29-1 and TRBJ1-4; the D is unclear. This CDR3 has 12 residues. In germline, CDR1 is SQVTM, CDR2 ANQGSEA. V was pared by 8 bases and J by 8 bases, with 15 bases between. This CDR3 is CSQLGREEKLFF. Here the CDR3 DNA reads TGCAGCCAATTGGGAAGGGAGGAAAAACTGTTTTTT.

The chain joins TRBV30 to TRBJ1-6, with D uncertain. The CDR3 is made up of 13 amino acids. V gave up 5 bases and J gave up 7 bases, with 12 bases separating them. Germline V gene lookup returns CDR1 GTSNPN and CDR2 SVGIG (reference sequence). CDR3 in amino acids: CAWADTGNSPLHF. For the CDR3, the DNA is TGTGCCTGGGCTGATACGGGGAATTCACCCCTCCACTTT. The whole variable domain, remainder taken from reference TRBV30 and TRBJ1-6, is SQTIHQWPATLVQPVGSPLSLECTVEGTSNPNLYWYRQAAGRGLQLLFYSVGIGQISSEVPQNLSASRPQDRQFILSSKKLLLSDSGFYLCAWADTGNSPLHFGNGTRLTVT.

The J gene is TRBJ1-1, the V gene TRBV2; weak D call: TRBD1 (6 bases). The CDR3 length is 13 residues. Between the trimmed V and J ends, which lost 4 bases and 7 bases, there was a span of 13 bases. Germline-derived CDR1 and CDR2 are SNHLY and FYNNEI. CDR3: CASSGGGGGEAFF. Here the CDR3 DNA reads TGTGCCAGCAGTGGAGGGGGGGGCGGTGAAGCTTTCTTT.

The chain links TRBV10-3 to TRBJ1-2; 9 bases are shared with TRBD1. The CDR3 length is 13 residues. The ends lost 4 bases at V and 3 bases at J; junction bases unmatched: 0. Germline CDR1 ENHRY, CDR2 SYGVKD. The CDR3 spells CAISGTGDYGYTF. CDR3 sequence (DNA): TGTGCCATCAGTGGGACAGGGGACTATGGCTACACCTTC.

This chain connects TRBV30 to TRBJ1-6; the D is unclear. Trimming shortened V by 1 base and J by 7 bases, and 14 bases separated the two germline ends. This CDR3 spans 15 amino acids. Germline lookup yields CDR1 GTSNPN and CDR2 SVGIG (reference sequence). The CDR3 DNA sequence: TGTGCCTGGAGTGCCCCCGGAGGCTCAAATTCACCCCTCCACTTT. It specifies CAWSAPGGSNSPLHF.